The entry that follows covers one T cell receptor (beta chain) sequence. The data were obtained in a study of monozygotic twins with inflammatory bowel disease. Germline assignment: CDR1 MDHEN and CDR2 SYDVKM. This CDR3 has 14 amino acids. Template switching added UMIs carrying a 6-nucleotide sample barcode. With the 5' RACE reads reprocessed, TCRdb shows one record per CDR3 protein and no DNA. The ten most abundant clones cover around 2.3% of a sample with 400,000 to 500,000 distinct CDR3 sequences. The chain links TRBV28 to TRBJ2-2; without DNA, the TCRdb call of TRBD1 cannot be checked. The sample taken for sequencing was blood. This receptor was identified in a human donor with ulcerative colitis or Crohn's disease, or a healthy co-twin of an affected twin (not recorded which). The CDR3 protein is CASSFNWGTGELFF.